The present T cell receptor beta chain was sequenced within a study of shared clonotypes between healthy human individuals (dated by TCRdb to the early 2020s). Looking at the study overall: The cohort comprised a couple of women and a few men aged 18 to 49 years. Per donor, three plates each were used for CD4 naive and CD4 memory, two for CD8 naive, and one for CD8 memory. Blood TCR repertoires of roughly 5 healthy adults were deeply sequenced to estimate repertoire size and the extent of clonotype sharing between individuals. Different laboratories and diverse techniques were used to prepare libraries and sequence TCR repertoires, to increase sequencing depth and limit assay-specific biases. Per donor, leukapheresis produced somewhere between about 0.85 and 9.5 billion PBMCs.

Using the deep immunoSEQ assay, TCR CDR3 regions were amplified from genomic DNA by multiplex PCR. Extracted genomic DNA from each cell subset was distributed evenly across all wells of several immunoSEQ 96-well plates, and each plate was treated as a replicate. For sorted subsets, each replicate PCR was loaded with roughly 190 ng genomic DNA, equivalent to some 31,000 T cell genomes. Purified libraries were quantified with a Qubit 3.0 fluorometer, sized on a Bioanalyzer 2100, and re-quantified with the KAPA Library Quantification kit. Every immunoSEQ 96-well plate was sequenced on a dedicated single-read 150-cycle Illumina NextSeq 550 flow cell. In the paper's pipeline: Because the immunoSEQ output included only junctional sequences and no quality scores, the filtering could not be the same as the filtering used for full-length reads. Sequences were annotated with PyIR, a Python wrapper for IgBLAST v1.9, and V/J genes and CDR3 were assigned using IMGT germline references. Reads with weak V/J assignments (E-value above 1e-6), missing CDR3, stop codons, out-of-frame junctions, or ambiguous translated residues were removed. A V3J clonotype was defined by an identical inferred V gene, J gene, and CDR3 amino acid sequence. The percentage overlap between two repertoires was calculated by dividing the number of shared unique clonotypes by the size of the smaller repertoire. Repertoire richness was assessed with RTK rarefaction, the Chao1 estimator, and Recon v2.1 estimates of unobserved clonotypes. Generation probabilities were computed with OLGA for all TCRbeta clonotypes obtained by the gDNA method from a handful of donors. TCRdb holds this immuneACCESS table with in-frame rearrangements only. Some clones are missing; in checked studies, unresolved V genes explain under half, and the rest has no known cause. D and trimming come from the DNA, and the V and J calls and clone size come from that table. Recorded for this sample are 750,000 to 1,000,000 clones; roughly 92% of them occurred a single time. The top ten constitute 20% to 30% of the sample.

From a lookup of the germline V gene (reference sequence), CDR1 and CDR2 are WNHNN and SYGVQD. Trimmed from V: 4 bases; trimmed from J: 4 bases; junction bases lacking a gene match: 4. From cysteine to phenylalanine, the CDR3 is 14 amino acids long. The entry retains the CDR3 DNA only, 42 bases that are in frame from base 1. About this clone itself: What antigen it recognizes has not been identified. No much larger clone exists at a distance of one base, and base qualities are not known.

CD8 naive samples were obtained by positive selection for CCR7 among CD45RO-negative cells, yielding a CD45RA+CCR7+ population from which TemRA cells were excluded. Donors were healthy HIV-negative adults with no recently reported acute infections or vaccinations. Every donor was a Caucasian adult living in Nashville, Tennessee, USA. Blood was collected by leukapheresis, and PBMCs were isolated by Ficoll-Histopaque density gradient centrifugation and then cryopreserved in liquid nitrogen vapor phase. Purity and quantity of every magnetically sorted T cell population were checked by analytical flow cytometry. Genomic DNA was isolated from every sorted fraction and measured by UV absorbance on a Nanodrop 2000c. Here is what the overall study found, with its caveats: Incomplete sequencing was indicated by rarefaction of sorted-subset datasets, despite the large sequencing depth. Pairwise subsampling led to the expectation that sequencing depth would affect the degree of clonotype sharing among donors. Only blood was sampled, and tissue TCR repertoires likely differ from those in blood. Sharing across a few donors was observed for roughly 5.4% of naive CD4, over 3% of naive CD8, 2% to 2.5% of memory CD4, and less than 0.45% of memory CD8 clonotypes. The small number of donors limited the genetic and exposure-history diversity represented. Compared with non-shared clonotypes, the clonotypes found in all four sorted-subset donors had higher generation probabilities. Naive subsets generally had larger estimated clonotype richness than memory subsets did.

The specimen was naive CD8+ T cells sorted from blood. What the cell subset or site label conveys for this sample: CD45RA+CCR7+. The chain employs TRBV10-1 and TRBJ2-3; 8 bases in the middle match TRBD1. The origin of this receptor is a man aged 30 to 45 in good health. The CDR3 corresponds to CASSAETGADTQYF. The DNA sequence follows: TGCGCCAGCAGTGCAGAGACAGGGGCAGATACGCAGTATTTT.